This T cell receptor (beta chain) was recovered during a study of blood T cell repertoires in COVID-19. Whole-study context: The cDNA or gDNA used as material had been derived from T cells, B-cell-depleted T cells, or PBMCs.

Authors' methods: Amplification from reference gene primers served as the basis for estimated nucleated cell counts. Generated by immunoSEQ multiplex PCR, the TCRdb table keeps only in-frame clones and is missing some. V and J calls and clone size follow that table, whereas D and trimming were derived from the DNA. The sample carries about 160,000 clones, 70% to 85% recorded once. CDR3 length equals 14 residues. Looked up from germline, CDR1 is MDHEN and CDR2 is SYDVKM. Trimming shortened V by 5 bases and J by 4 bases, and 12 bases separated the two germline ends. This receptor was taken from a woman at least 80 years old with acute or convalescent COVID-19. Specimen: peripheral blood. V gene TRBV28 combines with J gene TRBJ2-1; perhaps TRBD1 as D (6 bases). CDR3 sequence: CASSPRQVYNEQFF. CDR3 coding DNA: TGTGCCAGCAGTCCGCGACAGGTTTACAATGAGCAGTTCTTC.